This is a list of T cell receptor beta chains from one sample in a study of T-cell reconstitution after alpha-beta-depleted transplantation in children. TCRdb ran MiXCR on the PCR reads and lists one entry per CDR3 protein. The sample includes around 800,000 distinct CDR3 sequences, roughly 15% of them seen just once. The sequenced sample was PBMCs, mostly from graft donor cells, obtained 360 days after TCRalphabeta/CD19-depleted stem cell transplant. The origin of the receptors is a male patient under 18 who had a stem cell transplant for acute lymphoblastic leukemia, so the T cells may come from the graft donor. Each CDR3 is given with its conserved first and last residue. A D gene is named only where the DNA matches it firmly. The size of a clone is reported for some rows only, either as once, few or many, or as a class for expanded clones.

j_call clone_size v_call d_call cdr3_nt cdr3_aa
TRBJ2-1 few TRBV5-1 NA TGCGCCAGCCGGGGGCCCGGGAGCTCCTACAATGAGCAGTTCTTC CASRGPGSSYNEQFF
TRBJ1-3 NA TRBV6-1 TRBD1 TGTGCCAGCACGGGACAGATCTCTGGAAACACCATATATTTT CASTGQISGNTIYF
TRBJ1-2 few TRBV20-1 NA TGCAGTGCTCTCTGGACGGTGAACTATGGCTACACCTTC CSALWTVNYGYTF
TRBJ2-5 many TRBV29-1 TRBD1 TGCAGCGTTGAAGATACAGGGGGATTCGAAGAGACCCAGTACTTC CSVEDTGGFEETQYF
TRBJ2-4 few TRBV19 NA TGTGCCAGTAGTGGGGGGGCCTCCGGGAGAGTGGACATTCAGTACTTC CASSGGASGRVDIQYF
TRBJ2-3 NA TRBV7-9 TRBD2 TGTGCCAGCAGCCGCTGGACTAGCGGGAGGTACACAGATACGCAGTATTTT CASSRWTSGRYTDTQYF
TRBJ2-1 NA TRBV5-4 TRBD2 TGTGCCAGCAGCTACCTAGCGGGAGGGCCTCATGAGCAGTTCTTC CASSYLAGGPHEQFF
TRBJ1-1 NA TRBV10-3 NA TGTGCCCCCACACTCGGGGCAGAGGAAACGAACACTGAAGCTTTCTTT CAPTLGAEETNTEAFF
TRBJ1-1 few TRBV12-3/TRBV12-4 TRBD1 TGTGCCAGCAGTCCGACGACAGGGGTGAACACTGAAGCTTTCTTT CASSPTTGVNTEAFF
TRBJ2-2 few TRBV5-1 TRBD2 TGCGCCAGCAGCGCCGGACTAGCAAACACCGGGGAGCTGTTTTTT CASSAGLANTGELFF
TRBJ2-1 NA TRBV6-2/TRBV6-3 TRBD1 TGTGCCAGCAGGGACAGGAGCTCCTACAATGAGCAGTTCTTC CASRDRSSYNEQFF
TRBJ2-1 NA TRBV20-1 NA TGCAGTGCTAGGGGCATGACCTCCTACAATGAGCAGTTCTTC CSARGMTSYNEQFF
TRBJ2-7 many TRBV12-3/TRBV12-4 NA TGTGCCAGCAGGCCGGATCGCACCTCCTACGAGCAGTACTTC CASRPDRTSYEQYF
TRBJ2-3 NA TRBV5-1 NA TGCGCCAGCAGCGGACGGACTGGCTATACGCAGTATTTT CASSGRTGYTQYF
TRBJ2-7 NA TRBV3-1 TRBD2 TGTGCCAGCAGCCAAGAACTAGCGCTCACTTACGAGCAGTACTTC CASSQELALTYEQYF
TRBJ2-5 few TRBV5-1 NA TGCGCCAGCAGCTTATATATAGTGTCGGGAGAGACCCAGTACTTC CASSLYIVSGETQYF
TRBJ1-2 few TRBV6-2/TRBV6-3 NA TGTGCCAGCAGTTACTCGATTCGTGGCTACACCTTC CASSYSIRGYTF
TRBJ2-7 NA TRBV28 TRBD1 TGTGCCAGCAGTTACTACGACAGGGGCTACGAGCAGTACTTC CASSYYDRGYEQYF
TRBJ1-1 NA TRBV21-1 NA TGTGCCAGCAGCAAAGTGGGGGGCACTGAAGCTTTCTTT CASSKVGGTEAFF
TRBJ2-7 few TRBV10-3 NA TGTGCCATCAGCAGGGACTCCTACGAGCAGTACTTC CAISRDSYEQYF
TRBJ2-7 few TRBV5-1 TRBD2 TGCGCCAGCAGTTCCGCTCTAGCGGGGGCCTACGAGCAGTACTTC CASSSALAGAYEQYF
TRBJ2-5 NA TRBV5-4 TRBD2 TGTGCCAGCAGCTTGGCTCAGGGACTAGCGGTTCAAGAGACCCAGTACTTC CASSLAQGLAVQETQYF
TRBJ2-1 NA TRBV24-1 TRBD2 TGTGCCACCAGTGGAGGTGGTAGGGGGCTAGCGGGAGCTCCCTACAATGAGCAGTTCTTC CATSGGGRGLAGAPYNEQFF
TRBJ2-3 many TRBV11-2 NA TGTGCCAGCAGCTTGTGGAGCGTCACAGATACGCAGTATTTT CASSLWSVTDTQYF
TRBJ2-7 NA TRBV20-1 TRBD1 TGCAGTGCTGTCCCCGGGGTGACAGGGTCCTACGAGCAGTACTTC CSAVPGVTGSYEQYF
TRBJ1-4 NA TRBV7-6 NA TGTGCCAGCAGCTTAGGTCAGGGAGGGGCTAATGAAAAACTGTTTTTT CASSLGQGGANEKLFF
TRBJ1-1 many TRBV29-1 NA TGCAGCGTTGACACTCTGAACACTGAAGCTTTCTTT CSVDTLNTEAFF
TRBJ1-6 many TRBV21-1 NA TGTGCCAGCAGCAAAGGGGTTGGTCTACGGGATACAGATAATTCACCCCTCCACTTT CASSKGVGLRDTDNSPLHF
TRBJ2-7 NA TRBV7-2 NA TGTGCCAGCAACCATGAGGTGGGCCGGTGGTCCTACGAGCAGTACTTC CASNHEVGRWSYEQYF
TRBJ2-3 few TRBV12-3/TRBV12-4 TRBD1 TGTGCCAGCAGTGGGACAGAGGGAGATACGCAGTATTTT CASSGTEGDTQYF
TRBJ1-4 NA TRBV11-2 TRBD1 TGTGCCAGCAGCTCCCTCCGGGACAGGGCGGAAAAACTGTTTTTT CASSSLRDRAEKLFF
TRBJ2-1 NA TRBV7-3 TRBD2 TGTGCCAGCAGCCCTCAGGGACTAGCGGGAGCCGGTGAGCAGTTCTTC CASSPQGLAGAGEQFF
TRBJ2-1 many TRBV29-1 NA TGCAGCGTTACTGCTAGCGAAACCCCCTACAATGAGCAGTTCTTC CSVTASETPYNEQFF
TRBJ2-1 NA TRBV5-1 TRBD2 TGCGCCAGCACGCGGACTAGCGGGGTCTGGGATGAGCAGTTCTTC CASTRTSGVWDEQFF
TRBJ2-1 few TRBV2 TRBD2 TGTGCCAGCAGTGGGGGACTAGTGGTCTACAATGAGCAGTTCTTC CASSGGLVVYNEQFF
TRBJ1-1 few TRBV5-4 NA TGTGCCAGCAGCGGAATACGGGACCACACTGAAGCTTTCTTT CASSGIRDHTEAFF
TRBJ1-2 NA TRBV6-1 NA TGTGCCAGCAGTCCGGGGACCTCCGGAAGCTACACCTTC CASSPGTSGSYTF
TRBJ2-1 NA TRBV11-3 TRBD1 TGTGCCAGCAGCCCCCGGGACAGGGGGAGGAATGAGCAGTTCTTC CASSPRDRGRNEQFF
TRBJ2-1 NA TRBV7-2 TRBD2 TGTGCCAGCACCAAAGCGGGAGGGCCCGGCGAGCAGTTCTTC CASTKAGGPGEQFF
TRBJ2-7 many TRBV11-2 NA TGTGCCAGCAGTTTGGAGGCTACCTACGAGCAGTACTTC CASSLEATYEQYF
TRBJ2-2 many TRBV12-3/TRBV12-4 NA TGTGCCACCCTTACCGTCGGGCCCGGGGAGCTGTTTTTT CATLTVGPGELFF
TRBJ2-5 few TRBV14 NA TGTGCCAGCAGCCCCCAGCTGGGAGAGACCCAGTACTTC CASSPQLGETQYF
TRBJ2-1 few TRBV2 NA TGTGCCAGCAGTGAAGGGGCGCGGAGTCCTTATGAGCAGTTCTTC CASSEGARSPYEQFF
TRBJ2-1 few TRBV7-3 TRBD2 TGTGCCAGCAGCTTAACACCGGGAGGTCTTGAGCAGTTCTTC CASSLTPGGLEQFF
TRBJ2-7 few TRBV7-9 NA TGTGCCAGCAGCTTCCGAGCGGGTTCCTACGAGCAGTACTTC CASSFRAGSYEQYF
TRBJ2-7 NA TRBV3-1 NA TGTGCCAGCAGCCAAGGGATAGGACCTTACGAGCAGTACTTC CASSQGIGPYEQYF
TRBJ1-2 few TRBV2 TRBD1 TGTGCCAGCGCCTGGACAGGGGGCCGTGCGGGGGCAACTGGCTACACCTTC CASAWTGGRAGATGYTF
TRBJ1-5 few TRBV5-1 NA TGCGCCAGCAGCTTGGCGACAGGCCCCAATCAGCCCCAGCATTTT CASSLATGPNQPQHF
TRBJ2-7 NA TRBV4-1 NA TGCGCCAGCAGCCAAGTTTGGGCCAGGGCGATTTCCTACGAGCAGTACTTC CASSQVWARAISYEQYF
TRBJ2-4 many TRBV29-1 NA TGCAGCGTTCAACGGGACAACCCGAACATTCAGTACTTC CSVQRDNPNIQYF
TRBJ2-1 few TRBV5-1 NA TGCGCCAGCAGCTTCGGAGGAGAGCCTTACAATGAGCAGTTCTTC CASSFGGEPYNEQFF
TRBJ2-5 many TRBV29-1 TRBD1 TGCAGCGTTGAGGACAGGGGGCCCCAGTACTTC CSVEDRGPQYF